This entry is about one T cell receptor (beta chain). Libraries were prepared by immunoSEQ multiplex PCR; TCRdb keeps only in-frame clonotypes and omits some of them. The sample records approximately 120,000 clones, roughly 92% being singletons. Germline-derived CDR1 and CDR2 are SGHRS and YFSETQ. The V end was cut by 2 bases, the J end by 3 bases, with 14 bases between. This CDR3 comprises 15 residues. This record comes from a study of control samples from healthy donors and cancer patients. The chain carries TRBV5-1 and TRBJ1-1; the D is unclear. The receptor was derived from an older man with head and neck cancer. The material sequenced was PBMCs. CDR3: CASSFVTPWDTEAFF. CDR3 bases: TGCGCCAGCAGCTTTGTCACCCCATGGGACACTGAAGCTTTCTTT.